The clone carrying this T cell receptor (beta chain) occurred many times. As yet, its antigen is unknown. This CDR3 spans 15 amino acids. Unmatched junction bases numbered 3, after V lost 2 bases and J lost 3 bases. Patients were left out if they had other autoimmune diseases, uncontrolled infections, pregnancy or lactation. For repertoire sequencing, the TCR beta CDR3 regions were amplified from RNA transcripts. RT-PCR with HTBI primers came first, then second-round multiplex PCR. Using its own MiXCR run on the multiplex PCR reads, TCRdb lists one record per CDR3 protein. The sample includes under 250,000 distinct CDR3 sequences, about 32% of them seen just once. The data belong to a study of Graves' ophthalmopathy and Graves' hyperthyroidism. General study findings and limits: With almost 90% sensitivity and around 80% specificity, a 13-signature model separated ophthalmopathy from stable hyperthyroidism.

The sample comprised peripheral blood. The rearrangement links TRBV12-3 or TRBV12-4 to TRBJ2-5; TRBD1 matches at 10 bases. This receptor was taken from a man in his forties or fifties with Graves' ophthalmopathy. In DNA form, the CDR3 reads TGTGCCAGCAGTTTACTGGGACAGGGGAAAGAGACCCAGTACTTC. Its protein is CASSLLGQGKETQYF.